One and the same sample provided the 27 T cell receptor beta chains below, sequenced in a study of beta chain features in type 1 diabetes. Sequencing targeted expressed TCRB transcripts, as all isolated RNA had been reverse transcribed. Data came from immunoSEQ multiplex PCR; TCRdb stores just in-frame clones and leaves some out. This sample has 970,000 or so clones, with around a sixth found just once. Sequencing was performed on naive CD4+ T cells from blood. Every receptor here comes from a woman under 30 in good health.

V is TRBV4-3 and J is TRBJ2-1; D might be TRBD2 (5 bases). CDR3 length equals 16 residues. V was clipped by 0 bases and J by 5 bases, with 14 bases between them. The germline gives CDR1 LGHNA, CDR2 YSLEER. In DNA form, the CDR3 reads TGCGCCAGCAGCCAAGATCCGGCTAGCTTCAACAATGAGCAGTTCTTC. This encodes CASSQDPASFNNEQFF.

The V and J genes are TRBV7-8 and TRBJ2-2; 8 bases are a match to TRBD2. CDR1 and CDR2 from the germline V gene are SGHVS and FQNEAQ. The CDR3 sequence is 17 residues long. J gave up 0 bases and V 5 bases, and 8 bases lay outside the gene matches. The chain's CDR3 is CASSRFSGTANTGELFF. CDR3 coding DNA: TGTGCCAGCAGCCGCTTTAGCGGGACTGCGAACACCGGGGAGCTGTTTTTT. Full variable domain (rest looked up from reference TRBV7-8 and TRBJ2-2): GAGVSQSPRYKVAKRGQDVALRCDPISGHVSLFWYQQALGQGPEFLTYFQNEAQLDKSGLPSDRFFAERPEGSVSTLKIQRTQQEDSAVYLCASSRFSGTANTGELFFGEGSRLTVL.

The chain is built from TRBV18 and TRBJ2-1, with a tentative D call TRBD1 (6 bases). CDR3 length: 15 amino acids. V lost 3 bases, J lost 0 bases, and 9 bases lay in between. The V gene's germline CDR1 is KGHSH and CDR2 LQKENI. CDR3 DNA sequence: TGTGCCAGCTCACCTAGACAGGCCTCCTACAATGAGCAGTTCTTC. Amino acids: CASSPRQASYNEQFF.

This clone was counted a few times. The chain joins TRBV7-2 to TRBJ2-7, with TRBD2 identical over 14 bases. The CDR3 covers 15 residues. V trimming: 5 bases; J trimming: 4 bases; junction bases outside the gene matches: 4. Germline assignment: CDR1 SGHTA and CDR2 FQGNSA. Here the CDR3 reads CASSMGLAGVYEQYF. CDR3 DNA: TGTGCCAGCAGCATGGGACTAGCGGGAGTTTACGAGCAGTACTTC.

In DNA form, the CDR3 reads TGCAGCGTTGCCATAACCGGGACAGGGGGAACTGAAGCTTTCTTT. Its protein is CSVAITGTGGTEAFF. The rearrangement joins TRBV29-1 to TRBJ1-1, with 11 nucleotides matching TRBD1. This CDR3 is 15 amino acids long. Unmatched junction bases numbered 9, after V lost 4 bases and J lost 5 bases. Germline assignment: CDR1 SQVTM and CDR2 ANQGSEA.

This clone was counted only a few times. The chain uses TRBV7-2 and TRBJ2-3, with TRBD2 matching 9 bases. The CDR3 has 15 amino acids. V trimming: 5 bases; J trimming: 5 bases; junction bases outside the gene matches: 8. Germline values: CDR1 SGHTA, CDR2 FQGNSA. The DNA for the CDR3 is TGTGCCAGCAGCCAAATAGCGGGAGTGATAGATACGCAGTATTTT. Amino acids: CASSQIAGVIDTQYF. The full variable domain, with the rest looked up from reference TRBV7-2 and TRBJ2-3, is GAGVSQSPSNKVTEKGKDVELRCDPISGHTALYWYRQSLGQGLEFLIYFQGNSAPDKSGLPSDRFSAERTGGSVSTLTIQRTQQEDSAVYLCASSQIAGVIDTQYFGPGTRLTVL.

The rearrangement links TRBV6-5 to TRBJ2-5; D is undetermined. The V end lost 6 bases, the J end lost 5 bases, and 10 bases lay between the germline ends. In germline, CDR1 is MNHEY, CDR2 SVGAGI. This CDR3 contains 12 residues. The CDR3 here is CASSQSRETQYF. The CDR3 DNA is TGTGCCAGCAGCCAATCCCGGGAGACCCAGTACTTC.

This clone showed up just a few times. This chain links TRBV29-1 with TRBJ1-1; tentative D call: TRBD1 (5 bases). V shed 4 bases and J shed 0 bases, with 15 bases lying between them. CDR1 and CDR2 from the germline V gene are SQVTM and ANQGSEA. The CDR3 consists of 15 residues. The CDR3 is CSVGGLGTVNTEAFF. CDR3 in DNA: TGCAGCGTTGGGGGCCTGGGGACTGTGAACACTGAAGCTTTCTTT.

The chain combines TRBV19 with TRBJ2-3, with TRBD2 matching over 12 bases. CDR3 length equals 18 residues. Trimming took 1 base from V and 9 from J; bases not matched to a gene: 14. CDR1 is LNHDA and CDR2 is SQIVND in the germline V gene (reference sequence). CDR3 protein: CASSIAPSGRAGLKTQYF. CDR3 sequence (DNA): TGTGCCAGTAGTATAGCTCCTAGCGGGAGGGCCGGCTTGAAGACGCAGTATTTT.

This clone was counted between two and nine times. The chain recombines TRBV28 with TRBJ1-2; D remains ambiguous. The V and J ends lost 7 bases and 8 bases respectively, with 11 bases between them. The CDR3 extends over 11 amino acids. CDR1 and CDR2 from the germline V gene are MDHEN and SYDVKM. The CDR3 here is CASTPGWGYTF. CDR3 sequence (DNA): TGTGCCAGCACCCCGGGTTGGGGCTACACCTTC.

This chain connects TRBV7-2 to TRBJ2-3; D is possibly TRBD2 (6 bases). Germline CDR1 SGHTA, CDR2 FQGNSA. This CDR3 contains 12 residues. V was pared by 7 bases and J by 6 bases, with 11 bases between. The DNA for the CDR3 is TGTGCCAGCACCAAACGGGGGGATACGCAGTATTTT. Translating gives CASTKRGDTQYF.

This clone was counted between two and nine times. The V call is TRBV6-5, the J call TRBJ2-7, with D perhaps TRBD2 (5 bases). CDR1 and CDR2 from the germline V gene are MNHEY and SVGAGI. The germline V and J ends were trimmed by 0 bases and 3 bases, with 12 bases remaining between them. This CDR3 contains 15 residues. The CDR3 loop is CASSYSGVGDYEQYF. Written as DNA, the CDR3 is TGTGCCAGCAGTTACTCAGGTGTGGGAGACTACGAGCAGTACTTC.

The V call is TRBV4-3, the J call TRBJ1-1; no clear D. The CDR3 sequence is 14 residues long. The V and J ends lost 2 bases and 1 base respectively, with 8 bases between them. The V gene's germline CDR1 is LGHNA and CDR2 YSLEER. The CDR3 loop is CASSQFEGNTEAFF. The CDR3 bases are TGCGCCAGCAGCCAATTCGAAGGGAACACTGAAGCTTTCTTT.

This clone has only a few counts. V is TRBV10-2 and J is TRBJ2-5; the match to TRBD2 covers 7 bases. In germline, CDR1 is WSHSY, CDR2 SAAADI. V dropped 8 bases and J dropped 4; count of bases not matched to a gene: 10. The CDR3 is made up of 14 amino acids. CDR3 coding DNA: TGCGCCAGCCGACGGCGGGAGAGGGGAGAGACCCAGTACTTC. Encoded protein: CASRRRERGETQYF.

The CDR3 nucleotides are TGTGCCAGCAGCTTATCGAGGGGTACTGGAAACACCATATATTTT. As protein: CASSLSRGTGNTIYF. The gene calls are TRBV13 and TRBJ1-3; possibly TRBD1 for D (5 bases). The CDR3 is 15 residues long. V gave up 2 bases and J gave up 2 bases, with 10 bases separating them. Germline V lookup: CDR1 PRHDT, CDR2 FYEKMQ (reference sequence).

The chain has TRBV7-9 and TRBJ1-4; D not resolved. The V gene's germline CDR1 is SEHNR and CDR2 FQNEAQ (reference sequence). The V end was cut by 1 base, the J end by 0 bases, with 12 bases between. This CDR3 comprises 17 residues. Written as DNA, the CDR3 is TGTGCCAGCAGCTTAGACCTCCGGACGGCAACTAATGAAAAACTGTTTTTT. Amino acids: CASSLDLRTATNEKLFF. Full variable domain (remainder filled in from reference TRBV7-9 and TRBJ1-4): DTGVSQNPRHKITKRGQNVTFRCDPISEHNRLYWYRQTLGQGPEFLTYFQNEAQLEKSRLLSDRFSAERPKGSFSTLEIQRTEQGDSAMYLCASSLDLRTATNEKLFFGSGTQLSVL.

This clone was seen more than once but under ten times. This same CDR3 is encoded by further DNA sequences in the sample. The rearrangement links TRBV5-1 to TRBJ2-1; D is unresolved. The germline V gene encodes CDR1 SGHRS and CDR2 YFSETQ. The CDR3 spans 16 residues. Trimming stripped 0 bases from V and 0 bases from J, with 10 bases between. The CDR3 reads CASSLGPVISYNEQFF. Written as DNA, the CDR3 is TGCGCCAGCAGCTTGGGGCCGGTAATCTCCTACAATGAGCAGTTCTTC.

This chain links TRBV2 with TRBJ2-2, with TRBD2 as a possible D gene (6 bases). This CDR3 has 16 amino acids. V shed 4 bases and J shed 4 bases, with 16 bases lying between them. Per germline, CDR1 SNHLY and CDR2 FYNNEI. In nucleotides, the CDR3 is TGTGCCAGCAGTGCAACCGAGGGACTCGTCACCGGGGAGCTGTTTTTT. It translates to CASSATEGLVTGELFF.

This clone was found a few times. The rearrangement joins TRBV7-2 to TRBJ1-2; 7 bases fit TRBD1. Trimming removed 6 bases from V and 3 bases from J; junction bases left unmatched: 7. The CDR3 sequence is 14 residues long. The germline V gene encodes CDR1 SGHTA and CDR2 FQGNSA. The CDR3: CASRPTGYDYGYTF. The CDR3 nucleotides are TGTGCCAGCAGGCCGACAGGGTACGACTATGGCTACACCTTC.

This chain joins TRBV28 and TRBJ2-4; D remains ambiguous. Germline CDR1 MDHEN, CDR2 SYDVKM. There are 17 residues in the CDR3. Trimming cost V 2 bases and J 0 bases, with 14 bases left between them. This CDR3 is CASSLRRRTLAKNIQYF. The CDR3 coding sequence is TGTGCCAGCAGTTTAAGAAGGCGAACACTAGCCAAAAACATTCAGTACTTC.

This clone was seen a few times. The V gene is TRBV29-1, the J gene TRBJ2-3; 8 nucleotides match TRBD2. From germline, CDR1 is SQVTM and CDR2 ANQGSEA. Unmatched junction bases numbered 3, after V lost 7 bases and J lost 3 bases. The CDR3 length is 12 residues. In DNA form, the CDR3 reads TGCAGCGCCGGACTAGCAACAGATACGCAGTATTTT. It translates to CSAGLATDTQYF.

The rearrangement links TRBV27 to TRBJ2-3; 7 bases are shared with TRBD2. The CDR3 length is 16 residues. Looked up from germline, CDR1 is MNHEY and CDR2 is SMNVEV (reference sequence). V gave up 5 bases and J gave up 1 base; unmatched junction bases: 9. CDR3 loop: CASSPRVAGGTDTQYF. The CDR3 bases are TGTGCCAGCAGTCCGCGGGTAGCGGGTGGCACAGATACGCAGTATTTT.

About this clone: Other DNA sequences from this sample encode an identical CDR3 as well. The CDR3 reads CASSQEGPDTQYF. In DNA, the CDR3 is TGCGCCAGCAGCCAAGAAGGTCCAGATACGCAGTATTTT. V is TRBV4-3 and J is TRBJ2-3, with D unresolved. CDR3 length equals 13 residues. V shed 0 bases and J shed 4 bases, with 5 bases lying between them. Germline V lookup: CDR1 LGHNA, CDR2 YSLEER.

The rearrangement links TRBV2 to TRBJ2-2, with D perhaps TRBD2 (5 bases). The germline CDR1 and CDR2 sequences are SNHLY and FYNNEI. Deletions cut 7 bases from V and 0 bases from J, with 12 bases between. This CDR3 is 15 amino acids long. In DNA, the CDR3 is TGTGCCAGCAAGGGTTCGGGGACGAACACCGGGGAGCTGTTTTTT. It is translated as CASKGSGTNTGELFF.

The J gene is TRBJ2-1, the V gene TRBV18; 9 bases align to TRBD2. This CDR3 is built from 13 residues. CDR1 is KGHSH, CDR2 LQKENI, per germline. Losses at the gene ends were 5 bases for V and 12 bases for J; bases not matched to a gene: 8. CDR3 residues: CASSDKREVGQFF. The CDR3 DNA is TGTGCCAGCTCAGACAAGCGGGAGGTAGGGCAGTTCTTC.

This clone occurred a few times. The chain has TRBV21-1 and TRBJ2-7; the table's D call, TRBD1, has no DNA check behind it. TRBV21-1 is described as a pseudogene. This CDR3 has 15 amino acids. In DNA form, the CDR3 reads TGTGCCAGCAGCCAAACCCGACAGGGTGGATACGAGCAGTACTTC. Amino acid sequence: CASSQTRQGGYEQYF.

The table lists this clone with a few counts. This chain connects TRBV29-1 to TRBJ2-1, with 9 bases matching TRBD2. Trimming took 6 bases from V and 7 from J; bases not matched to a gene: 13. The CDR3 is 15 amino acids. Germline V gives CDR1 SQVTM, CDR2 ANQGSEA. Written as DNA, the CDR3 is TGCAGCGTACCCCGAGGGGCTAGCGGGGTAAATGAGCAGTTCTTC. Protein sequence: CSVPRGASGVNEQFF.